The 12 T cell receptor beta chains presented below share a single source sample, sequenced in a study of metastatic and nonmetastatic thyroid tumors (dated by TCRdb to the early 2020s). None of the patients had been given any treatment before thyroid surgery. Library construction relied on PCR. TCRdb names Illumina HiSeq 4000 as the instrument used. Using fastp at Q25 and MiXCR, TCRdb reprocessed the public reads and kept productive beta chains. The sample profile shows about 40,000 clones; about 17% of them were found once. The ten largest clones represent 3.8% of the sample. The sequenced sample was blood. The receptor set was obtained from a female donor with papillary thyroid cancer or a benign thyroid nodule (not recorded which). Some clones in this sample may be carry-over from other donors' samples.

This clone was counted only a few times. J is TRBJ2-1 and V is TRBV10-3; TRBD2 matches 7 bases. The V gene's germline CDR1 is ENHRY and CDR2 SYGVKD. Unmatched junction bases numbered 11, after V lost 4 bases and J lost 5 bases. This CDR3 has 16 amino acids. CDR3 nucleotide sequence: TGTGCCATCAGTGCCTCTACGACTAGCTGGAACAATGAGCAGTTCTTC. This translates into CAISASTTSWNNEQFF.

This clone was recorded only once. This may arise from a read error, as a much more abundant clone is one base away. This CDR3 reads CASSRGTASCGYTF. CDR3 coding DNA: TGTGCCAGCAGCCGTGGGACAGCCAGTTGTGGCTACACCTTC. The gene calls are TRBV7-6 and TRBJ1-2; TRBD1 agrees at 7 bases. The germline CDR1 and CDR2 sequences are SGHVS and FNYEAQ. This CDR3 spans 14 amino acids. Trimming at V came to 5 bases and at J to 7 bases, leaving 10 bases not matched to a gene.

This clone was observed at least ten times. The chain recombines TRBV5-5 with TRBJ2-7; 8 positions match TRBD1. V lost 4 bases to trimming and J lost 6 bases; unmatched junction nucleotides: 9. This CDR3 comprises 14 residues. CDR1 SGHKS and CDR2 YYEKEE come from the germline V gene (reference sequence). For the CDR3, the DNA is TGTGCCAGCAGCCTCCAGGGGACAGGCACCGAGCAGTACTTC. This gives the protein CASSLQGTGTEQYF.

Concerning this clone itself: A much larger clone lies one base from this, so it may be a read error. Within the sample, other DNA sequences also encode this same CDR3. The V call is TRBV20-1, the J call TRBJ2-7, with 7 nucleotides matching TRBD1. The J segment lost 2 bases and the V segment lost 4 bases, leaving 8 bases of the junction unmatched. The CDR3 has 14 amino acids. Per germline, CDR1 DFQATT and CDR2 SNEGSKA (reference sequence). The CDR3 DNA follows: TGCAGTGCTACCCGGACAGGTCAGACCTACGAGCAGTACTTC. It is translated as CSATRTGQTYEQYF.

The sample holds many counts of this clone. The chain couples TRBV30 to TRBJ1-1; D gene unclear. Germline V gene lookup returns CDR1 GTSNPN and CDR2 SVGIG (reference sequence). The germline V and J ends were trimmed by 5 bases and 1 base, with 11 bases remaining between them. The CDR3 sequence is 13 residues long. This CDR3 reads CAWFHLGNTEAFF. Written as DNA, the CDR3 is TGTGCCTGGTTCCATCTTGGGAACACTGAAGCTTTCTTT.

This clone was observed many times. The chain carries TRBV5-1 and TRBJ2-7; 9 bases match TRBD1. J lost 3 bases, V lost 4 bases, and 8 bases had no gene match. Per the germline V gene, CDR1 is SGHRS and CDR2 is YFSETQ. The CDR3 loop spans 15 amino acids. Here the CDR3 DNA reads TGCGCCAGCAGCCAGAGACAGGGGGGAAACTACGAGCAGTACTTC. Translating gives CASSQRQGGNYEQYF.

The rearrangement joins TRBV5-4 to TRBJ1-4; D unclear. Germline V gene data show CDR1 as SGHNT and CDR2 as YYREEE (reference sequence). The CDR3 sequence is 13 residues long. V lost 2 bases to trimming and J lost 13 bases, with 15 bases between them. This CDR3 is CASSFTNGGRLFF. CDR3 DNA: TGTGCCAGCAGCTTTACAAATGGCGGAAGACTGTTTTTT.

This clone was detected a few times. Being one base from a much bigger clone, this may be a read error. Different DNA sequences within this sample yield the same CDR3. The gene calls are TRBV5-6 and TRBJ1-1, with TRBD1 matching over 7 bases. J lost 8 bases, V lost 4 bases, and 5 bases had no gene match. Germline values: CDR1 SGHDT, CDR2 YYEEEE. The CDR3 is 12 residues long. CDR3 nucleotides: TGTGCCAGCAGCCTCGGGACAGTCGAAGCTTTCTTT. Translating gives CASSLGTVEAFF.

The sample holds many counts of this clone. The CDR3 sequence: CSACGPYLGDQPQHF. Written as DNA, the CDR3 is TGCAGTGCCTGTGGACCTTACCTTGGGGATCAGCCCCAGCATTTT. The chain carries TRBV20-1 and TRBJ1-5; D is unclear. Germline V gene data show CDR1 as DFQATT and CDR2 as SNEGSKA (reference sequence). This CDR3 has 15 amino acids. The germline V and J ends were trimmed by 6 bases and 5 bases, with 20 bases remaining between them.

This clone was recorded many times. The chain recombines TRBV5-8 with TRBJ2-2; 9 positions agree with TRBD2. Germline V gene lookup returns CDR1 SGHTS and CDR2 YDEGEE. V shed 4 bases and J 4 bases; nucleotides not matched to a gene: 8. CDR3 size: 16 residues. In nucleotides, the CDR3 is TGTGCCAGCAGCGACGAGCGGGAGGCCGCCACCGGGGAGCTGTTTTTT. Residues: CASSDEREAATGELFF.

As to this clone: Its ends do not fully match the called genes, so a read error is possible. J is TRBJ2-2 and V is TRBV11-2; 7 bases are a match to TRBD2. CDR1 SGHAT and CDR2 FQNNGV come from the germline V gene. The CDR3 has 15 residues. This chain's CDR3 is CASSLVLADNGELFF. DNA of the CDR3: TGTGCCAGCAGCTTGGTTCTAGCGGACAACGGGGAACTGTTTTTT.

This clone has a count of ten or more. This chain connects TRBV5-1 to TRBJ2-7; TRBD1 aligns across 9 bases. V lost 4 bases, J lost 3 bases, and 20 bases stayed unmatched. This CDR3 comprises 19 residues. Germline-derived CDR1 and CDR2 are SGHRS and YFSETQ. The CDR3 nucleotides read TGCGCCAGCAGCACCTACCCCGGGACAGGGATTGGGGTCTACTACGAGCAGTACTTC. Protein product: CASSTYPGTGIGVYYEQYF.